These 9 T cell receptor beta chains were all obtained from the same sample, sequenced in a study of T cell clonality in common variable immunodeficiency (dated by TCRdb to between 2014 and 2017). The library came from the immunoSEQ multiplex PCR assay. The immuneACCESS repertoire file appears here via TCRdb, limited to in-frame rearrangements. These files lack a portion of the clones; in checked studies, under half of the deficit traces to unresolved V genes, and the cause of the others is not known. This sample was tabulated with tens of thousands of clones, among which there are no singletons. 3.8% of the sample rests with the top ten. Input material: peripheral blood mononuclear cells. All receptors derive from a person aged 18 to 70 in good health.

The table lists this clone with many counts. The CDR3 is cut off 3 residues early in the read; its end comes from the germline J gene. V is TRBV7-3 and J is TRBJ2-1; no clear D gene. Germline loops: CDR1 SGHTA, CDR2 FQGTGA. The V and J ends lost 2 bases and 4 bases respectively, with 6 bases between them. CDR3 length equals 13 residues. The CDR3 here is CASSLFQYNEQFF. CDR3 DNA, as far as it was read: TGTGCCAGCAGCTTATTCCAATACAATGAG. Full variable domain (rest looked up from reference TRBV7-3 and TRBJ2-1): GAGVSQTPSNKVTEKGKYVELRCDPISGHTALYWYRQSLGQGPEFLIYFQGTGAADDSGLPNDRFFAVRPEGSVSTLKIQRTERGDSAVYLCASSLFQYNEQFFGPGTRLTVL.

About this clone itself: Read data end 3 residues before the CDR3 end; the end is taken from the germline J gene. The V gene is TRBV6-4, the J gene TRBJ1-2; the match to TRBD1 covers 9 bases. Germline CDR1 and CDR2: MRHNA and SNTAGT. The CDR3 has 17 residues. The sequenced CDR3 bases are TGTGCCAGCAGTGACCTTAGACAGGGGGACTTCACAGATACC. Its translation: CASSDLRQGDFTDT. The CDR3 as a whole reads CASSDLRQGDFTDTYTF.

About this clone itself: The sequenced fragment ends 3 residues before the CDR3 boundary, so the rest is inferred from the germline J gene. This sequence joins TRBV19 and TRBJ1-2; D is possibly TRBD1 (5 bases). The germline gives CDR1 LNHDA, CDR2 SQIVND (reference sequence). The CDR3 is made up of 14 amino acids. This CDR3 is CASSIASGADTYTF. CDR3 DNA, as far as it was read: TGTGCCAGTAGTATAGCTAGCGGGGCAGATACC.

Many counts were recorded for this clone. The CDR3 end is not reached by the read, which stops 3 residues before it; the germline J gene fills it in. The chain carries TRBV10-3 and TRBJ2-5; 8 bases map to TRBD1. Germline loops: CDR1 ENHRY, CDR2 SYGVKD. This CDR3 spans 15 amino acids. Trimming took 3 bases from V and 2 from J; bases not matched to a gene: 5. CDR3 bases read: TGTGCCATCAGTGATCCAAACAGGGGGCAAGAGACC. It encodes CAISDPNRGQET. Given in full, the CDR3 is CAISDPNRGQETQYF.

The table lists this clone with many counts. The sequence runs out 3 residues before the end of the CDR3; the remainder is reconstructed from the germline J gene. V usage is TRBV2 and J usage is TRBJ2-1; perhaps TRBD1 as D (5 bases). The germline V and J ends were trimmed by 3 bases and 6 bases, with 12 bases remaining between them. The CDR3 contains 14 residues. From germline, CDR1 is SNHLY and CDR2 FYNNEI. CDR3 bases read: TGTGCCAGCAGTGACAGGGTTTACAGCAATGAG. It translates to CASSDRVYSNE. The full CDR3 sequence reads CASSDRVYSNEQFF.

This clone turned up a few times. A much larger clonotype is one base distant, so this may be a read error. Incomplete CDR3 DNA: TGTGCCCGCAGTCCGGTAGCGGGAGACAATGAG. Protein sequence: CARSPVAGDNE. The whole CDR3 protein is CARSPVAGDNEQFF. The chain links TRBV7-9 to TRBJ2-1; 9 positions match TRBD2. The read comes to an end 3 residues before the CDR3 does, leaving the germline J gene to fill in the end. Germline V CDR1 and CDR2: SEHNR, FQNEAQ (reference sequence). CDR3 length: 14 residues.

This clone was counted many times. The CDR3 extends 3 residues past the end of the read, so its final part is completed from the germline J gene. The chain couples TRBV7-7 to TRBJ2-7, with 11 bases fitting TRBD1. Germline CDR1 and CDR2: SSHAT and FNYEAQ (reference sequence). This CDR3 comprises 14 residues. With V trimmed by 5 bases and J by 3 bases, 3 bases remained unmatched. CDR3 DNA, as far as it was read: TGTGCCAGCAGCCCGGGGACAGGGGGCTACGAG. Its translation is CASSPGTGGYE. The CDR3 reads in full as CASSPGTGGYEQYF. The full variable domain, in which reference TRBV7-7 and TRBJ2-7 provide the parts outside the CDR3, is GAGVSQSPRYKVTKRGQDVTLRCDPISSHATLYWYQQALGQGPEFLTYFNYEAQPDKSGLPSDRFSAERPEGSISTLTIQRTEQRDSAMYRCASSPGTGGYEQYFGPGTRLTVT.

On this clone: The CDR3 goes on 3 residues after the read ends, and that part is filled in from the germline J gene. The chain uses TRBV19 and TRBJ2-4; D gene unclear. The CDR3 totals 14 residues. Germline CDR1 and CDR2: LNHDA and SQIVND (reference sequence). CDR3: CASSIPVANYGQYF. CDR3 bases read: TGTGCCAGTAGTATTCCCGTTGCTAACTATGGT.

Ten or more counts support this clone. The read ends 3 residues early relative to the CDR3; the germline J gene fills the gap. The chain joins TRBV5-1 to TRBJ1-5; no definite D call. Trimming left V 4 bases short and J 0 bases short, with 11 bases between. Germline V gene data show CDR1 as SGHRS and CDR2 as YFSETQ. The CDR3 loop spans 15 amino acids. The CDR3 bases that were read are TGCGCCAGCAGCCCAGCGGGTGATAGCAATCAGCCC. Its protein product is CASSPAGDSNQP. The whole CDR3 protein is CASSPAGDSNQPQHF.